This T cell receptor (beta chain) appears in the sequencing data of a study of monozygotic twins with cystic fibrosis. Whole-study findings and limits: Shared CDR3 numbers were not associated with age, concordance or severity. Monozygotic CF twins shared more identical nucleotide clonotypes than unrelated patients.

A note on this clone: Its cognate antigen is unknown.

Libraries were prepared by immunoSEQ multiplex PCR; TCRdb keeps only in-frame clonotypes and omits some of them. In the table there are 20,000 to 25,000 clones, approximately 97% of which are singletons. The CDR3 consists of 15 residues. V was shortened by 2 bases and J by 5 bases, with 15 bases between the two germline ends. Germline assignment: CDR1 SGHAT and CDR2 FQNNGV. The genes are TRBV11-2 and TRBJ2-5; no definite D call. Sequenced material: blood. The clonotype originates from a girl between 5 and 17 years old with cystic fibrosis. The DNA for the CDR3 is TGTGCCAGCAGCTTAACCCTAGTAGTTTCTGAGACCCAGTACTTC. This encodes CASSLTLVVSETQYF.